This entry features one TCR beta chain sequence. What it binds is not known. The V and J ends lost 4 bases and 1 base, in that order; junction bases with no gene match: 4. Germline CDR1 reads SGHRS; CDR2 reads YFSETQ. There are 15 residues in the CDR3. Sequencing targeted expressed TCRB transcripts, as all isolated RNA had been reverse transcribed. Assay: immunoSEQ multiplex PCR; the TCRdb copy retains only in-frame clones and omits some. The sample includes about 650,000 clones, 9.5% to 15% of them seen just once. This specimen belongs to a study of beta chain features in type 1 diabetes. Whole-study context: No age, gender or cell yield differences were seen between patients and healthy donors.

Study-level results: Equally in patients and controls, shorter templates might have been favored by PCR. Healthy donors had naive, central memory and Treg TCRB repertoires that appeared less similar than those seen among patients. In all four CD4+ subsets, TCRB CDR3 length was significantly, moderately reduced in type 1 diabetes.

The TCR was taken from a man aged 25 to 40 with type 1 diabetes. Material: naive CD4+ T cells from blood. The V call is TRBV5-1, the J call TRBJ2-1; 8 bases fit TRBD1. CDR3 residues: CASSPTGGSYNEQFF. CDR3 nucleotide sequence: TGCGCCAGCAGCCCTACAGGGGGATCCTACAATGAGCAGTTCTTC.